Given below is one T cell receptor (beta chain) in context. Antigen specificity is unknown. Reverse transcription of roughly 0.5 to 1 ug RNA was carried out with random hexamers. An immunoSEQ multiplex PCR generated amplified TCR beta CDR3 products spanning 54 Vbeta and 13 Jbeta. One entry per CDR3 protein, called by TCRdb with MiXCR from the immunoSEQ multiplex PCR reads. The sample holds about 400,000 distinct CDR3 sequences, 85% to 90% seen once. The sample originates from a study of CD8 T cells in Susac syndrome. The study, taken as a whole, reports: It was acknowledged in the study that its TCR sequencing and HLA analysis involved a relatively small number of individuals.

V was clipped by 2 bases and J by 8 bases, with 3 bases between them. Germline CDR1 reads KGHDR; CDR2 reads SFDVKD. This CDR3 is 11 amino acids long. Sequencing of TCR beta drew on CD8+ and CD4+ T cells from blood. TEMRA cells were FACS-enriched and CD8+ and CD4+ T cells negatively isolated. This clonotype was sampled from a human donor with multiple sclerosis. Sample: CD8+ T cells from PBMCs. The chain joins TRBV24-1 to TRBJ2-1; the D is unclear. The CDR3 protein is CATSDSDEQFF. CDR3 bases: TGTGCCACCAGTGATTCTGATGAGCAGTTCTTC.